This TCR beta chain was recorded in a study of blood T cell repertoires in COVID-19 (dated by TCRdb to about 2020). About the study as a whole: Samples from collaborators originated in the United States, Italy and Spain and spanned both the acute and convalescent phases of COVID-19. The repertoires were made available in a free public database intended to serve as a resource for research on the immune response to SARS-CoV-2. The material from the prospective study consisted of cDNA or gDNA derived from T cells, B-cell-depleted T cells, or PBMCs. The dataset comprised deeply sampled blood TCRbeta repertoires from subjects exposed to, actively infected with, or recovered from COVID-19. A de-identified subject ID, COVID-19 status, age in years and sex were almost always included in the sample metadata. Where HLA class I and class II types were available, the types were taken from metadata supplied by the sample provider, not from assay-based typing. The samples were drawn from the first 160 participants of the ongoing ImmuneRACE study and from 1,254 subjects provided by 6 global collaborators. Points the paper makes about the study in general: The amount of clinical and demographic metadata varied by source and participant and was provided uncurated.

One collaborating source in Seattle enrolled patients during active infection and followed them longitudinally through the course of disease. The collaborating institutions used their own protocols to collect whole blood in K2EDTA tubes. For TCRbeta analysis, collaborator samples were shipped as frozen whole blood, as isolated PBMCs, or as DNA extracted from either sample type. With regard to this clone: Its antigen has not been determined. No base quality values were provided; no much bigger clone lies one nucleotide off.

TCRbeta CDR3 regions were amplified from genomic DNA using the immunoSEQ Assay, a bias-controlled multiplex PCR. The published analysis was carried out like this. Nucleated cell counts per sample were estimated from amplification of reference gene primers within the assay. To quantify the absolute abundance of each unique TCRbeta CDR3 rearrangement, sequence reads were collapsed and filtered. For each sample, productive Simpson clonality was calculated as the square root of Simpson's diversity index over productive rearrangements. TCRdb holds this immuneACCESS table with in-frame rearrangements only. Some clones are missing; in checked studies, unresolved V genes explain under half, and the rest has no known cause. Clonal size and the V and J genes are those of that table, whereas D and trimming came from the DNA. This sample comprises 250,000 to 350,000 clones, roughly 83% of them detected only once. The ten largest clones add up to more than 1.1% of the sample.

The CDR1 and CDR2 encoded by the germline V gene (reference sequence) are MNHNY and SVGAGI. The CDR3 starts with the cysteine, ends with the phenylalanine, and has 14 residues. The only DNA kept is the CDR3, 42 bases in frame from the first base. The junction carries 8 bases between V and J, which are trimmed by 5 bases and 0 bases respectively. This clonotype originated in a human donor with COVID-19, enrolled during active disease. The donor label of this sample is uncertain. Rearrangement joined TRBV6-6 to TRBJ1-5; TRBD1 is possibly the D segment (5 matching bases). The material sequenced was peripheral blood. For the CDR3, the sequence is CASSPGHSNQPQHF. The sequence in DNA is TGTGCCAGCAGTCCTGGACATAGCAATCAGCCCCAGCATTTT.